The present T cell receptor beta chain was sequenced within a study of vaccination and CD4 T cells after COVID-19. Study in general: Collection of post-vaccine samples followed dose two by a median about 72 days, spanning a range of 14 to 241.

V gave up 2 bases and J gave up 4 bases, with 5 bases separating them. This CDR3 region has 12 residues. The germline gives CDR1 MNHNS, CDR2 SASEGT. The assay that was used to sequence DNA from cultured CD4+ T cells was the Oncomine TCR Beta short-read assay. In TCRdb, the PCR reads were re-called with MiXCR into one record per CDR3 protein. The table includes roughly 25,000 distinct CDR3 sequences, about 29% detected once. This clonotype was found a few times. What it binds is not known. Time point described: late sampling 161 to 241 days after vaccination in a few convalescent patients. Stated treatment: approximately 11-day PBMC culture with coronavirus spike peptide pools or control peptides (ViraFEST assay). Negative-selection isolation of CD4+ T cells was performed after 10 days of culture.

The specimen was CD4+ T cells from blood, cultured in vitro, collected about 7 months after SARS-CoV-2 vaccination. This TCR came from a human donor who had recovered from COVID-19. The genes are TRBV6-1 and TRBJ1-1; no clear D gene. Here the CDR3 DNA reads TGTGCCAGCAGTGAAACCGTCACTGAAGCTTTCTTT. It yields the protein CASSETVTEAFF.